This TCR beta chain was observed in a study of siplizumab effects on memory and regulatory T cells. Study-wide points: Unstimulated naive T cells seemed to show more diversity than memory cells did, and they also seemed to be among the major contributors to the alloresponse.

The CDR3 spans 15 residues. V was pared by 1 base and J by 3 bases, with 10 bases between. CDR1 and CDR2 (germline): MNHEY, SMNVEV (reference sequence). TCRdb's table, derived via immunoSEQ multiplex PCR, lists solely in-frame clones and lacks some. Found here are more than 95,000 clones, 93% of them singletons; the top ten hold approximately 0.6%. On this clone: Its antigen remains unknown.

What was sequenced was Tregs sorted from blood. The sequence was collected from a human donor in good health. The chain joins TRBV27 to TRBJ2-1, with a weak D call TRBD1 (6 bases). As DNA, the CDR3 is TGTGCCAGCAGTTTATTCCGGGGACACTACAATGAGCAGTTCTTC. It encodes CASSLFRGHYNEQFF.